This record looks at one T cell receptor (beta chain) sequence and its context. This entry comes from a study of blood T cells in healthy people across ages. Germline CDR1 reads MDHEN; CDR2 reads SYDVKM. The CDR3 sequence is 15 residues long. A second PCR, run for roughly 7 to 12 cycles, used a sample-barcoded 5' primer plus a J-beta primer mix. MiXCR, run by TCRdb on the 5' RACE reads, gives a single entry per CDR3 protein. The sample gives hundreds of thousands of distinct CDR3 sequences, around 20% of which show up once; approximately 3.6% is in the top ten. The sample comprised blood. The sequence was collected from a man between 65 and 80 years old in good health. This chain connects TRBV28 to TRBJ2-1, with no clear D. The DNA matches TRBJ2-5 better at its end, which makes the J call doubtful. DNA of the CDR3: TGTGCCAGCTCGAACTCCGAGGACGACCCGCGGACCCAGTACTTC. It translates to CASSNSEDDPRTQYF.